The T cell receptor beta chain under discussion was sequenced for a study of OX40 agonist ivuxolimab in advanced cancers. Describing the broader study: Ivuxolimab was an agonistic, fully human IgG2 monoclonal antibody directed against OX40 (CD134), a costimulatory receptor. Intravenous ivuxolimab was administered to patients every 2 weeks at six dose levels: 0.01, 0.1, 0.3, 1.5, 3 and 10 mg/kg. Of the approximately 50 dose-escalation patients, hepatocellular carcinoma was present in some 19, melanoma in roughly 15, renal cell carcinoma in 9 and head and neck cancer in 9. In the dose-escalation cohort, 82.7% of patients were male, and the mean age was approximately 60 years, with a range of about 23 to 80. Prior anti-PD-1, anti-PD-L1 or anti-CTLA-4 therapy was permitted, and about two fifths of dose-escalation patients had received checkpoint inhibitors. Partial responses were achieved by three dose-escalation patients, of whom one had hepatocellular carcinoma and two had cutaneous melanoma. Peripheral TCRbeta sequencing aimed to test whether ivuxolimab altered TCR sequence diversity and caused clonal T-cell expansion. The monotherapy dose-escalation portion (N ≈ 50 patients) of the phase I ivuxolimab trial is reported in the paper. Broad study findings and their caveats: Low levels of normalized T-cell clonal expansion were also seen in some nonresponding patients. After ivuxolimab, more expanded clones were found on average in CD8+ T cells than in CD4+ T cells. Partial responders in the 0.1-3.0 mg/kg groups had among the lowest normalized peripheral clonal expansion, especially among CD8+ T cells. The antigen specificity of the clonally expanded peripheral T cells was not determined. At doses of 0.1 to 3.0 mg/kg, clonal expansion of both CD4+ and CD8+ T cells in blood was seen between baseline and week 6.

From cysteine to phenylalanine, the CDR3 is 14 amino acids long. The retained sequence is limited to the CDR3, 42 bases, with the frame set at the first base. The germline V gene sets CDR1 to SGHTA and CDR2 to FQGNSA. Trimming takes 1 base from V and 3 bases from J, and the germline ends sit 9 bases apart. For sequencing of the TCRbeta CDR3 region, genomic DNA was extracted from the sorted cells. The immunoSEQ Assay was used to sequence the TCRbeta CDR3 regions. TCRdb limited this immuneACCESS table to in-frame rearrangements with V and J called. A share of clones is missing; checked studies link under half to unresolved V genes, and the rest is unexplained. This sample comprises tens of thousands of clones, 90% to 95% of them detected only once. Clones ranked in the top ten supply over 9.5% of the sample. Patients with a history of autoimmune disease or receiving systemic immunosuppression were excluded from the trial. Peripheral blood for TCR sequencing was drawn from every dose cohort at baseline, at cycle 4 day 1 and at cycle 7 day 1. The samples were taken from a phase I, first-in-human, multicenter, open-label dose-escalation trial of ivuxolimab. Adults with locally advanced or metastatic melanoma, renal cell carcinoma, hepatocellular carcinoma or head and neck squamous cell carcinoma were enrolled in the trial. Before TCR sequencing, CD4+ T cells and CD8+ T cells from peripheral blood were sorted into separate populations.

In regard to this clone: The clone's antigen remains unknown. The sample holds no much larger clone one base away, and base qualities are not on file.

The source is an adult with an advanced solid tumor such as melanoma, head and neck, liver or kidney cancer. Source: CD4+ or CD8+ T cells sorted from blood, taken in a trial of the OX40 agonist ivuxolimab. The chain couples TRBV7-2 to TRBJ2-5; possibly the D gene is TRBD1, per 5 matching bases. The CDR3 is CASSLGVGEETQYF. The DNA sequence follows: TGTGCCAGCAGCTTAGGGGTAGGGGAAGAGACCCAGTACTTC.